This TCR beta chain was found in a study of cytomegalovirus exposure and HLA in healthy donors. On this clone itself: Antigen: not known.

Study-wide points: There were 150 or so TCR beta chains listed as cytomegalovirus-associated. Previous analysis showed most TCR beta V segments were productive about 87% or about 30% of the time. There were some V segments, including TRBV6-2 and TRBV6-3, excluded as indistinguishable.

The length of the CDR3 is 13 residues. V lost 11 bases and J 2 bases, leaving 15 bases between the germline ends. Germline V gene sequence: CDR1 MNHEY, CDR2 SVGAGI. A multiplex PCR was run with 60 Vbeta primers and 13 Jbeta primers. Authors' processing steps: Counted up in a later analysis, unique TCR beta chains came to about 80 million, with around 11 million shared. Generated by immunoSEQ multiplex PCR, the TCRdb table keeps only in-frame clones and is missing some. The DNA gave D and trimming, while V, J and clone size come from that table. The sample contains 90,000 to 110,000 clones, about 70% of which appear only once.

The TCR originated in a man in his thirties or forties in good health and CMV-seronegative. V and J are TRBV6-5 and TRBJ1-2; possible D gene TRBD1, 5 bases. The specimen was PBMCs. DNA of the CDR3: TGTGCCTCACAGGATCCTCGGAACTATGGCTACACCTTC. This sequence encodes CASQDPRNYGYTF.